The rows below give T cell receptor beta chains drawn from one sample of a study of blood T cell repertoires in COVID-19. TCRdb's table, derived via immunoSEQ multiplex PCR, lists solely in-frame clones and lacks some. The data hold under 250,000 clones, with around 81% observed a single time. Sample: peripheral blood. The receptors here all came from a man between 50 and 59 years old with active or convalescent COVID-19. Both conserved end residues are part of each CDR3. Each record gives: clone size, V gene, J gene, D gene, CDR3 DNA, CDR3 protein. A D gene is named only where the DNA matches it firmly. Where a row states a size, it is once, few, many or the class of an expanded clone; other rows omit it.

-	TRBV6-2/TRBV6-3	TRBJ1-6	-	TGTGCCAGCAGTTATGGGCAAAGGAATTCACCCCTCCACTTT	CASSYGQRNSPLHF
-	TRBV3-1/TRBV3-2	TRBJ2-2	-	TGTGCCAGCAGCCAACCCCACCCGCAGGCCACGAACACCGGGGAGCTGTTTTTT	CASSQPHPQATNTGELFF
-	TRBV7-8	TRBJ1-4	-	TGTGCCAGCAGCCGGCAGGGGCTAGAGAATGAAAAACTGTTTTTT	CASSRQGLENEKLFF
-	TRBV29-1	TRBJ2-7	TRBD1	TGCAGCGCCGGGACAGGGGGCGGCTACGAGCAGTACTTC	CSAGTGGGYEQYF
-	TRBV6-5	TRBJ1-2	-	TGTGCCAGCAGTTACTCCGGGGCAGGGGCTAACTATGGCTACACCTTC	CASSYSGAGANYGYTF
-	TRBV15	TRBJ1-1	TRBD1	TGTGCCACCAGCAGTAGGGGGCCCGACACTGAAGCTTTCTTT	CATSSRGPDTEAFF
once	TRBV4-2	TRBJ2-4	TRBD2	TGTGCCAGCAGCCAAGCCTCGGGACTAGCGGGACCCGAAGCCAAAAACATTCAGTACTTC	CASSQASGLAGPEAKNIQYF
-	TRBV24-1	TRBJ2-1	-	TGTGCCACCAGTGGAGGTAGCTCCTACAATGAGCAGTTCTTC	CATSGGSSYNEQFF
-	TRBV5-4	TRBJ2-3	-	TGTGCCAGCAGCTTGGGTGGGGGGGACATCACAGATACGCAGTATTTT	CASSLGGGDITDTQYF
-	TRBV6-5	TRBJ1-6	-	TGTGCCAGCAGCCCGACTGGCTATAATTCACCCCTCCACTTT	CASSPTGYNSPLHF
once	TRBV6-5	TRBJ2-2	TRBD2	TGTGCCAGCATTCGGACTAGAGTAGATACCGGGGAGCTGTTTTTT	CASIRTRVDTGELFF
-	TRBV10-3	TRBJ2-3	TRBD2	TGTGCCATCAGTCATAGCGGGGGGGGAGATACGCAGTATTTT	CAISHSGGGDTQYF
-	TRBV19	TRBJ1-6	-	TGTGCCACACAACCGAGGAGCTCCTATAATTCACCCCTCCACTTT	CATQPRSSYNSPLHF
-	TRBV27	TRBJ2-7	TRBD1	TGTGCCAGCAGCCTACAGGGGGCCCTTTACGAGCAGTACTTC	CASSLQGALYEQYF
-	TRBV5-6	TRBJ2-5	TRBD1	TGTGCCAGCAGCAAAGGACAGGGTAGGACCCAGTACTTC	CASSKGQGRTQYF
-	TRBV15	TRBJ2-7	-	TGTGCCACCAGCAGAGATAGTGTAGGGGGGCAGTACTTC	CATSRDSVGGQYF
once	TRBV6-6	TRBJ1-2	TRBD1	TGTGCCAGCAGTCCGGACAGGGACGGGGGCTACACCTTC	CASSPDRDGGYTF
-	TRBV6-6	TRBJ2-1	TRBD2	TGTGCCAGCAGCCTAGGGACTAGCGCATACAATGAGCAGTTCTTC	CASSLGTSAYNEQFF
-	TRBV9	TRBJ2-3	TRBD2	TGTGCCAGCAGCCCTTACCTAGCGGGGGCTAGCACAGATACGCAGTATTTT	CASSPYLAGASTDTQYF
-	TRBV3-1/TRBV3-2	TRBJ1-6	-	TGTGCCAGCAGCCAAGTGGGCACGGGGAATTCACCCCTCCACTTT	CASSQVGTGNSPLHF
-	TRBV5-1	TRBJ2-7	TRBD1	TGCGCCAGGAGCCGGGACAGGGGGCAGCACGAGCAGTACTTC	CARSRDRGQHEQYF
-	TRBV7-2	TRBJ2-3	TRBD2	TGTGCCAGCAGCTTAGAGTCTCCTAGCGGGGGAATCGGGGATACGCAGTATTTT	CASSLESPSGGIGDTQYF
-	TRBV27	TRBJ1-2	-	TGTGCCAGCAGTTTACGGGAGGGGGATGGCTACACCTTC	CASSLREGDGYTF
-	TRBV27	TRBJ1-4	TRBD1	TGTGCCAGCAGTTTGTACAGGGGTGAAAAACTGTTTTTT	CASSLYRGEKLFF